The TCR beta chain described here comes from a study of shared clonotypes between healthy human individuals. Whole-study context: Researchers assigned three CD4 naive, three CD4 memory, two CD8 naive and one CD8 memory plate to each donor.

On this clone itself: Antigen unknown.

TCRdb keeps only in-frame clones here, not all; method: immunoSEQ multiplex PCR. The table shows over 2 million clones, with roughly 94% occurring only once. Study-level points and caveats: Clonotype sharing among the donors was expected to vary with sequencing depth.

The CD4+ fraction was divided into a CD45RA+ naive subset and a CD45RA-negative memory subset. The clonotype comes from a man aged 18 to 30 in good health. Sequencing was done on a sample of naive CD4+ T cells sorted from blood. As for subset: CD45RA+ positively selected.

CDR3 bases: TGTGCCATCACCCCCGGACAGGGTGAATTTTACGAGCAGTACTTC. Residues: CAITPGQGEFYEQYF. The chain has TRBV10-3 and TRBJ2-7, with TRBD1 matching over 8 bases. V shed 7 bases, J shed 4 bases, and the junction held 12 bases outside the gene matches. The CDR3 spans 15 residues. The germline gives CDR1 ENHRY, CDR2 SYGVKD.